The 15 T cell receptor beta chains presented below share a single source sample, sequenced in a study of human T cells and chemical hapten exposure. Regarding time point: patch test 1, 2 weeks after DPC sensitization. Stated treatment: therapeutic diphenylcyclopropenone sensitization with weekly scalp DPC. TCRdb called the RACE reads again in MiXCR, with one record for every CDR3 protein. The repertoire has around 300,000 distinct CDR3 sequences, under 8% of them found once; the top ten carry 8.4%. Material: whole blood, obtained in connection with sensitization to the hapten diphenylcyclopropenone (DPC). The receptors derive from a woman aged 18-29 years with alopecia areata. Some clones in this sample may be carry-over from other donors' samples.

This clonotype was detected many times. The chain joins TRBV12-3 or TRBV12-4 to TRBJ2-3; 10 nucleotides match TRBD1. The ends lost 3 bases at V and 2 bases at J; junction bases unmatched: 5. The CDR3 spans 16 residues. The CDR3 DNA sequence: TGTGCCAGCAGTTTGAGACAGGGGGCTTACACAGATACGCAGTATTTT. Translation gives CASSLRQGAYTDTQYF.

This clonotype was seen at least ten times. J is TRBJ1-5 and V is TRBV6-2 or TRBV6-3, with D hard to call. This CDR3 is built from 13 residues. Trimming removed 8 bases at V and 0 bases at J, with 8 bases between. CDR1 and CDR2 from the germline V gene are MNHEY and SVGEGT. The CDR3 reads CASGGYSNQPQHF. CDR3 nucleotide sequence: TGTGCCAGCGGCGGATATAGCAATCAGCCCCAGCATTTT.

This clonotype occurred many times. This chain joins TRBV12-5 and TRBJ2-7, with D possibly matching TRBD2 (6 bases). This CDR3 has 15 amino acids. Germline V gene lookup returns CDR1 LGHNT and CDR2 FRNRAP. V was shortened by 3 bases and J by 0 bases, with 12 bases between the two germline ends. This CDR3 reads CASGFFAGYSYEQYF. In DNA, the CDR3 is TGTGCTAGTGGTTTTTTTGCGGGATACTCCTACGAGCAGTACTTC.

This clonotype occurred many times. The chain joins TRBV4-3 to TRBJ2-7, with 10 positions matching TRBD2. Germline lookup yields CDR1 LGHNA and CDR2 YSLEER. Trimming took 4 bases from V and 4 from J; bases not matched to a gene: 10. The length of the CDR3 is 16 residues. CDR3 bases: TGCGCCAGCAGCCCGGTCCTAGCGGGGGAACCGTACGAGCAGTACTTC. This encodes CASSPVLAGEPYEQYF.

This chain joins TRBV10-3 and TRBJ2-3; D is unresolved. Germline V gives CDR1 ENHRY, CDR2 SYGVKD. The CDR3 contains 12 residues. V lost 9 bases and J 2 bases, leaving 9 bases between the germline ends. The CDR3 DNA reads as TGTGCCATGCGAGACAACACAGATACGCAGTATTTT. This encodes CAMRDNTDTQYF.

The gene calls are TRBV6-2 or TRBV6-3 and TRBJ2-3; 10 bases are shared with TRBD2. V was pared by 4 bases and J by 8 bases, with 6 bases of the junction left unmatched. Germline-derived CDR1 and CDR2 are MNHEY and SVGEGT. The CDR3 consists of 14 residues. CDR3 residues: CASSWGLAIGTQYF. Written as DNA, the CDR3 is TGTGCCAGCAGTTGGGGACTAGCGATTGGTACGCAGTATTTT.

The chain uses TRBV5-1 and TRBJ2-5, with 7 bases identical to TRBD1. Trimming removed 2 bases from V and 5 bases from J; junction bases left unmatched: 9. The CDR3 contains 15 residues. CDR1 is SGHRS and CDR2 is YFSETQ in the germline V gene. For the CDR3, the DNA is TGCGCCAGCAGCTTTAACAGGGGATCCTTCGAGACCCAGTACTTC. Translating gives CASSFNRGSFETQYF.

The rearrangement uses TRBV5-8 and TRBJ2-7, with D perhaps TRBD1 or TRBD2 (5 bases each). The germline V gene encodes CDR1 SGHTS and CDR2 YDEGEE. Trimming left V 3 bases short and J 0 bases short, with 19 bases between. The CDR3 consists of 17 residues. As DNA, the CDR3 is TGTGCCAGCAGCTGGAATACCGGGACCGAGGGCTCCTACGAGCAGTACTTC. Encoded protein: CASSWNTGTEGSYEQYF.

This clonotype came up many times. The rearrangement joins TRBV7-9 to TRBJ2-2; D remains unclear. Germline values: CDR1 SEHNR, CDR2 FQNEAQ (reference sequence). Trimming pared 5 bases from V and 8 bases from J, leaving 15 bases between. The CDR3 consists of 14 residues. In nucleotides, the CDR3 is TGTGCCAGCAGCCCTAGTCTACAGACTGGGGAGCTGTTTTTT. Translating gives CASSPSLQTGELFF.

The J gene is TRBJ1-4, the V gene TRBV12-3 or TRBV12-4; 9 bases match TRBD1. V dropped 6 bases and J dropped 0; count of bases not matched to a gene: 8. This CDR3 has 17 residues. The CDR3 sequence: CASSARTGGSTNEKLFF. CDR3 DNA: TGTGCCAGCAGCGCACGCACAGGGGGCTCAACTAATGAAAAACTGTTTTTT.

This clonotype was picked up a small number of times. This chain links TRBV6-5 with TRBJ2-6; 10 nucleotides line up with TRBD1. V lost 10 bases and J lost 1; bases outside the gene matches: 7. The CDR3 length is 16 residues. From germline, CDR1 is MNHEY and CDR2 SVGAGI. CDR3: CATYRDRGSGANVLTF. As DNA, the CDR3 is TGTGCCACCTACCGGGACAGGGGATCTGGGGCCAACGTCCTGACTTTC.

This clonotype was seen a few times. Here the CDR3 reads CASSLEWGAGANVLTF. The DNA of the CDR3 is TGTGCCAGCAGCTTAGAGTGGGGAGCTGGGGCCAACGTCCTGACTTTC. The gene calls are TRBV11-2 and TRBJ2-6, with D maybe TRBD2 (5 bases). From germline, CDR1 is SGHAT and CDR2 FQNNGV. V lost 0 bases and J lost 2, with 8 bases in between. This CDR3 comprises 16 residues.

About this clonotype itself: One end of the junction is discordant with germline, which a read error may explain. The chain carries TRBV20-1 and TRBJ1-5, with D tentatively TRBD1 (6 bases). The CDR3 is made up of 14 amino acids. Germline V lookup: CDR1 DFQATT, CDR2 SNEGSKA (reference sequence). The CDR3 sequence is CRARNRASNQPQHF. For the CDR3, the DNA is TGCAGAGCTAGGAACAGGGCTAGCAATCAGCCCCAGCATTTT.

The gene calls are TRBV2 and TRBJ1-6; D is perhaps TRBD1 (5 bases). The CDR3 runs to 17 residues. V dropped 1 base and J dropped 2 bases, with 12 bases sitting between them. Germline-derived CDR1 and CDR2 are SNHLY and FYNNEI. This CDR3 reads CASSEETRAAYNSPLHF. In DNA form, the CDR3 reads TGTGCCAGCAGTGAAGAGACCAGGGCGGCCTATAATTCACCCCTCCACTTT.

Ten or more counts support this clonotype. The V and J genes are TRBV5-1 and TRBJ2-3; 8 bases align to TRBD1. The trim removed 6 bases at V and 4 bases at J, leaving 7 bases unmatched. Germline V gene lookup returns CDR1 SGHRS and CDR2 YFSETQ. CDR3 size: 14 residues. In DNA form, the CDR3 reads TGCGCCAGCAAGACAGGGGTTTCGTCAGATACGCAGTATTTT. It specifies CASKTGVSSDTQYF. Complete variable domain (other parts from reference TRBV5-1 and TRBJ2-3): KAGVTQTPRYLIKTRGQQVTLSCSPISGHRSVSWYQQTPGQGLQFLFEYFSETQRNKGNFPGRFSGRQFSNSRSEMNVSTLELGDSALYLCASKTGVSSDTQYFGPGTRLTVL.